This T cell receptor beta chain was sequenced in a study of T cell responses to AZD1222 COVID-19 vaccine. About the research overall: Researchers grouped second doses given at about 4 or about 12 weeks into one pool. Points from the study as a whole: Vaccine-associated CD4 TCRs ranged over spike, dominating at 160-218 and 743-854. Once two AZD1222 doses were given, Spike-specific TCR breadth and depth went up.

This CDR3 has 17 residues. The V end lost 7 bases, the J end lost 1 base, and 20 bases lay between the germline ends. From germline, CDR1 is LNHDA and CDR2 SQIVND (reference sequence). Of note for this clone: Its antigen is not identified.

Profiled with immunoSEQ multiplex PCR; TCRdb holds only in-frame clones, not every one. The profile shows about 120,000 clones, 85% to 90% of them singletons. Sample: peripheral blood, taken on day 0 of AZD1222 vaccination. V usage is TRBV19 and J usage is TRBJ1-5, with D hard to call. The TCR was taken from an adult in good health. CDR3 region: CASTPYRTGESNQPQHF. CDR3 nucleotides: TGTGCCAGTACCCCTTATAGGACCGGGGAAAGCAATCAGCCCCAGCATTTT.